This T cell receptor (beta chain) was sequenced for a study of T-cell memory formation after mild COVID-19. TCRdb independently ran MiXCR on the 5' RACE reads; one entry per CDR3 protein. Counted here are 200,000 to 250,000 distinct CDR3 sequences, more than 8% occurring once; the ten biggest clones make up 20% to 25%. This clonotype has just a few counts. Its target is unknown. Study-level results: Clones that shrank (day 15 to 85) were balanced CD4/CD8, whereas later expanders leaned CD4+.

This CDR3 contains 15 residues. Germline V gives CDR1 LGHDT, CDR2 YNNKEL (reference sequence). Trimming pared 0 bases from V and 5 bases from J, leaving 12 bases between. Sequencing was carried out using PBMCs or a T cell subset sorted from them (not recorded which). The chain is built from TRBV3-1 and TRBJ2-3, with D possibly called TRBD1 or TRBD2 (6 bases each). The TCR sequence derives from a man aged 18 to 29 who had mild COVID-19 (a few samples of this study predate the infection). Cell type and time point are not known. The CDR3 DNA reads as TGTGCCAGCAGCCAAGATAGGGGGGCTGGAGATACGCAGTATTTT. Translating it yields CASSQDRGAGDTQYF.